This T cell receptor beta chain was recovered during a study of T-cell reconstitution after alpha-beta-depleted transplantation in children. Study observations and caveats: Among T cells one year after transplant, newly produced cells accounted for most counts and diversity. In patients about two months after transplant, alpha-beta T cells reportedly arose from several hundred expanded graft clones.

Preparation of the TCRbeta library used unique molecular identifiers. MiXCR, applied by TCRdb to the PCR reads, yields one record per CDR3 protein. The sample lists 200,000 to 250,000 distinct CDR3 sequences; about 25% were seen once. Unmatched junction bases numbered 4, after V lost 6 bases and J lost 3 bases. Germline lookup yields CDR1 SEHNR and CDR2 FQNEAQ (reference sequence). The CDR3 runs 14 residues. This clonotype showed up just a few times. Antigen unknown. The specimen comprised PBMCs, sampled before TCRalphabeta/CD19-depleted stem cell transplant. The rearrangement uses TRBV7-9 and TRBJ2-1, with 8 bases matching TRBD2. The sequence came from a girl aged 2 to 10 with Fanconi anemia, due to receive a stem cell transplant. CDR3 in amino acids: CASRPSGSYNEQFF. The CDR3 nucleotides are TGTGCCAGCAGGCCAAGCGGGAGCTACAATGAGCAGTTCTTC.